These T cell receptor beta chains were read from a single sample in a study of early T cells in non-severe SARS-CoV-2 infection. MiXCR, run by TCRdb on the 5' RACE reads, gives a single entry per CDR3 protein. This table holds more than 25,000 distinct CDR3 sequences, about 6.1% found once. The sequenced material came from whole blood. The receptors originated from an adult who was a healthcare worker with PCR-confirmed SARS-CoV-2 infection or an uninfected control (not recorded which). The CDR3 runs from the conserved cysteine through the conserved F or W. Each record gives: clone size, J gene, D gene, V gene, CDR3 protein, CDR3 DNA. A D gene is named only where the DNA matches it firmly. Not all rows give a size; the values are once, few, many and, for expanded clones, a class.

>many|TRBJ1-2|NA|TRBV30
CAWSMWVDGYTF
TGTGCCTGGAGTATGTGGGTGGATGGCTACACCTTC
>few|TRBJ1-2|NA|TRBV20-1
CSARESGGYGYTF
TGCAGTGCTAGAGAATCCGGGGGCTATGGCTACACCTTC
>NA|TRBJ2-1|TRBD2|TRBV29-1
CSVGGRPYNEQFF
TGCAGCGTGGGGGGGAGGCCCTACAATGAGCAGTTCTTC
>many|TRBJ1-1|NA|TRBV7-7
CASSPDINAEAFF
TGTGCCAGCAGCCCCGATATAAACGCTGAAGCTTTCTTT
>many|TRBJ2-1|NA|TRBV7-9
CASSLGGTEQFF
TGTGCCAGCAGCTTAGGCGGGACTGAGCAGTTCTTC
>NA|TRBJ2-7|TRBD1|TRBV7-6
CASSSDRGDEQYF
TGTGCCAGCAGCTCAGACAGGGGTGACGAGCAGTACTTC
>many|TRBJ2-3|NA|TRBV7-2
CASSLVGQRTDTQYF
TGTGCCAGCAGCTTAGTTGGACAGCGCACAGATACGCAGTATTTT
>NA|TRBJ2-5|TRBD2|TRBV7-2
CASTTKLAGTQETQYF
TGTGCCAGCACCACAAAACTAGCGGGGACTCAAGAGACCCAGTACTTC
>many|TRBJ2-5|NA|TRBV6-6
CASSYRTATQETQYF
TGTGCCAGCAGTTACCGAACAGCCACCCAAGAGACCCAGTACTTC
>many|TRBJ2-3|NA|TRBV20-1
CSAQGSVDTQYF
TGCAGTGCTCAGGGGTCGGTAGATACGCAGTATTTT
>few|TRBJ1-2|NA|TRBV12-3/TRBV12-4
CASSLIRAGYTF
TGTGCCAGCAGTTTAATCAGGGCTGGCTACACCTTC
>NA|TRBJ2-5|NA|TRBV7-2
CASSPQGETQYF
TGTGCCAGCAGCCCCCAGGGAGAGACCCAGTACTTC
>many|TRBJ2-7|NA|TRBV5-1
CASSLEGLVSYEQYF
TGCGCCAGCAGCTTGGAGGGGCTAGTATCCTACGAGCAGTACTTC
>many|TRBJ2-3|NA|TRBV24-1
CATSDDQIHGDTQYF
TGTGCCACCAGTGATGATCAAATCCACGGGGATACGCAGTATTTT
>few|TRBJ2-7|NA|TRBV6-6
CASSSFDPKVVPYEQYF
TGTGCCAGCAGTTCCTTCGATCCTAAGGTTGTCCCCTACGAGCAGTACTTC
>many|TRBJ2-5|NA|TRBV5-1
CASSLVGTQETQYF
TGCGCCAGCAGCTTGGTTGGGACACAAGAGACCCAGTACTTC
>NA|TRBJ2-1|TRBD2|TRBV29-1
CSVDSLAGVDEQFF
TGCAGCGTTGATTCACTAGCGGGGGTGGATGAGCAGTTCTTC
>many|TRBJ2-3|TRBD1|TRBV7-2
CASSTRGNRGGDTQYF
TGTGCCAGCAGCACACGAGGGAACAGGGGTGGAGATACGCAGTATTTT
>many|TRBJ2-2|NA|TRBV4-3
CASSQETVTAINTGELFF
TGCGCCAGCAGCCAAGAGACAGTCACCGCAATAAACACCGGGGAGCTGTTTTTT
>many|TRBJ2-3|NA|TRBV5-1
CASSLMDGTDTQYF
TGCGCCAGCAGCTTGATGGACGGCACAGATACGCAGTATTTT
>many|TRBJ2-3|TRBD1|TRBV7-6
CASSPGQGADTQYF
TGTGCCAGCAGCCCGGGACAGGGGGCCGATACGCAGTATTTT
>many|TRBJ2-2|TRBD1|TRBV6-2/TRBV6-3
CASWGQGYTGELFF
TGTGCCAGCTGGGGACAGGGATACACCGGGGAGCTGTTTTTT
>many|TRBJ2-2|NA|TRBV5-1
CASSALLGTGELFF
TGCGCCAGCAGCGCCTTGTTGGGGACCGGGGAGCTGTTTTTT
>many|TRBJ2-1|TRBD1|TRBV7-8
CASSLSGTASNEQFF
TGTGCCAGCAGCTTATCCGGGACAGCAAGCAATGAGCAGTTCTTC
>medium-sized|TRBJ2-7|NA|TRBV3-1
CASSQVPGYEQYF
TGTGCCAGCAGCCAAGTTCCGGGATACGAGCAGTACTTC
>many|TRBJ1-4|NA|TRBV7-2
CASSRVSRPNEKLFF
TGTGCCAGCAGCCGAGTAAGTCGGCCTAATGAAAAACTGTTTTTT
>few|TRBJ1-3|NA|TRBV9
CATRTRGPSGNTIYF
TGTGCCACCCGAACAAGGGGCCCATCTGGAAACACCATATATTTT
>many|TRBJ2-5|NA|TRBV29-1
CSALTQVGETQYF
TGCAGCGCTCTGACCCAGGTTGGCGAGACCCAGTACTTC
>many|TRBJ1-1|NA|TRBV20-1
CSARDLARDTEAFF
TGCAGTGCTAGAGATTTGGCTCGGGACACTGAAGCTTTCTTT
>NA|TRBJ2-2|NA|TRBV28
CASSLFLSGQYGELFF
TGTGCCAGCAGTCTCTTCCTTTCGGGCCAATACGGGGAGCTGTTTTTT
>few|TRBJ1-6|NA|TRBV18
CASSPYPWNSPLHF
TGTGCCAGCTCACCTTACCCGTGGAATTCACCCCTCCACTTT
>many|TRBJ2-1|NA|TRBV14
CASSQGLGEQFF
TGTGCCAGCAGCCAAGGTCTAGGGGAGCAGTTCTTC
>many|TRBJ2-3|TRBD2|TRBV7-7
CASSLTLAVADTQYF
TGTGCCAGCAGCTTGACCCTAGCGGTTGCAGATACGCAGTATTTT
>NA|TRBJ2-3|NA|TRBV25-1
CASSEFGVSSTDTQYF
TGTGCCAGCAGTGAATTTGGAGTCTCTAGCACAGATACGCAGTATTTT
>many|TRBJ2-3|NA|TRBV27
CASSLWPETDTQYF
TGTGCCAGCAGTTTGTGGCCTGAGACAGATACGCAGTATTTT
>many|TRBJ1-2|NA|TRBV27
CASSTRRGNYGYTF
TGTGCCAGCAGTACCCGCAGAGGAAACTATGGCTACACCTTC
>many|TRBJ2-4|NA|TRBV12-3/TRBV12-4
CASSPPGVKDIQYF
TGTGCCAGCAGTCCCCCAGGGGTAAAGGACATTCAGTACTTC
>many|TRBJ1-6|NA|TRBV27
CASSSLEGRSNSPLHF
TGTGCCAGCAGTTCCCTGGAAGGTCGGTCTAATTCACCCCTCCACTTT
>many|TRBJ2-3|NA|TRBV7-2
CASSRTFGDTQYF
TGTGCCAGCAGCCGCACCTTCGGAGATACGCAGTATTTT
>many|TRBJ1-1|NA|TRBV5-6
CASVLGGLYTEAFF
TGTGCCAGCGTCTTGGGGGGACTATACACTGAAGCTTTCTTT
>many|TRBJ2-3|TRBD1|TRBV28
CASSPAPGTGGSDTQYF
TGTGCCAGCTCCCCGGCACCCGGGACAGGGGGCTCAGATACGCAGTATTTT
>many|TRBJ1-1|TRBD1|TRBV29-1
CSVATGGAETEAFF
TGCAGCGTCGCGACAGGGGGCGCGGAGACTGAAGCTTTCTTT
>many|TRBJ2-7|NA|TRBV7-9
CASSSLRDLYEQYF
TGTGCCAGCAGCAGTCTCCGGGACCTATACGAGCAGTACTTC
>many|TRBJ2-7|NA|TRBV12-3/TRBV12-4
CASSWTWGDNYEQYF
TGTGCCAGCAGCTGGACTTGGGGGGATAACTACGAGCAGTACTTC
>many|TRBJ2-1|TRBD1|TRBV7-6
CASSEDRPTYNEQFF
TGTGCCAGCAGCGAGGACAGGCCTACCTACAATGAGCAGTTCTTC
>many|TRBJ2-1|TRBD1|TRBV6-6
CASSYSPTTGRDNEQFF
TGTGCCAGCAGTTACTCCCCCACGACAGGGCGGGACAATGAGCAGTTCTTC
>NA|TRBJ2-1|TRBD2|TRBV20-1
CSAPRHTSEAISSYNEQFF
TGCAGTGCTCCCCGCCATACTAGCGAGGCCATTAGCTCCTACAATGAGCAGTTCTTC
>many|TRBJ1-2|TRBD1|TRBV7-6
CASSQIPGQGDGYTF
TGTGCCAGCAGTCAGATACCCGGACAGGGCGACGGCTACACCTTC
>few|TRBJ2-3|NA|TRBV9
CASSVGERNTQYF
TGTGCCAGCAGCGTAGGAGAGAGGAATACGCAGTATTTT
>many|TRBJ1-2|NA|TRBV7-2
CASSLQGRGYTF
TGTGCCAGCAGCTTACAGGGAAGGGGCTACACCTTC
>many|TRBJ1-5|NA|TRBV12-3/TRBV12-4
CASSPRPRTYSNQPQHF
TGTGCCAGCAGTCCCCGCCCCAGGACCTATAGCAATCAGCCCCAGCATTTT
>few|TRBJ2-3|NA|TRBV4-3
CASSQGDFSSFLGTDTQYF
TGCGCCAGCAGCCAAGGGGACTTCTCTAGTTTCTTGGGCACAGATACGCAGTATTTT
>many|TRBJ1-1|TRBD1|TRBV19
CASSPGQGGSTEAFF
TGTGCCAGTAGTCCGGGACAGGGAGGGAGCACTGAAGCTTTCTTT
>many|TRBJ2-1|NA|TRBV20-1
CSATRQVTIYNEQFF
TGCAGTGCTACGAGACAGGTCACCATCTACAATGAGCAGTTCTTC
>many|TRBJ2-5|TRBD2|TRBV5-1
CASSPPVAGVAETQYF
TGCGCCAGCAGCCCTCCCGTAGCGGGGGTGGCGGAGACCCAGTACTTC
>many|TRBJ1-1|NA|TRBV29-1
CSVAQGRGGEAFF
TGCAGCGTGGCACAGGGAAGAGGGGGTGAAGCTTTCTTT